The clone carrying this T cell receptor (beta chain) was seen a single time. Here immunoSEQ multiplex PCR was the method, and the copy in TCRdb shows in-frame clones only, minus some. The sample has 45,000 to 60,000 clones; approximately 87% are singletons. The data were obtained in a study of blood T cell repertoires in COVID-19. The source material was peripheral blood. The origin of this receptor is a human donor in a cohort sampled during active COVID-19.

The CDR3 sequence: CASSLRRTGVGPQHF. The CDR3 coding sequence is TGTGCCAGCAGCTTAAGACGGACGGGGGTTGGGCCCCAGCATTTT. This chain connects TRBV7-2 to TRBJ1-5; TRBD1 might be the D (5 bases). V was trimmed by 2 bases and J by 9 bases, leaving 17 bases between them. CDR1 is SGHTA, CDR2 FQGNSA, per germline. CDR3 length: 15 residues.